This TCR beta chain was sequenced during a study of shared clonotypes between healthy human individuals. Study summary: Each donor had three CD4 naive, three CD4 memory, two CD8 naive and one CD8 memory plate.

Deep was the level used in running the assay. Measured with immunoSEQ multiplex PCR; TCRdb has only the in-frame clones, and not every one. The repertoire includes around 610,000 clones, 96% of them detected once, and 0.11% sits in the top ten. As to this clone: The antigen is undetermined.

This CDR3 comprises 17 residues. The germline CDR1 and CDR2 sequences are SGHNT and YYREEE (reference sequence). V was pared by 3 bases and J by 5 bases, with 18 bases between. General observations from the study: Non-shared clonotypes showed lower generation probabilities than clonotypes common to all four donors. Rarefaction demonstrated incomplete sorted-subset sequencing despite large depth.

Selected positively for CCR7 and CD45RO-negative, naive CD8 cells excluded terminally differentiated effector memory CD45RA+ cells. The clonotype originates from a woman aged 30 to 39 in good health. The chain couples TRBV5-4 to TRBJ2-6; tentative D call: TRBD2 (6 bases). The source material was naive CD8+ T cells sorted from blood. The CDR3 nucleotides are TGTGCCAGCAGCTCCGAGTTGGGGAGGCGTTGGGCCAACGTCCTGACTTTC. Its translation is CASSSELGRRWANVLTF.